The 26 T cell receptor beta chains listed next were all sequenced from one sample in a study of beta chain features in type 1 diabetes. Every bit of the isolated RNA underwent reverse transcription, so sequencing read expressed TCRB transcripts. The method was immunoSEQ multiplex PCR; TCRdb's version includes in-frame clones alone and lacks a portion of them. Seen here are 850,000 to 900,000 clones, roughly 15% observed once, and the top ten hold 0.023%. The specimen sequenced was naive CD4+ T cells from blood. The source of these receptors is a woman under 30 in good health.

This sequence joins TRBV7-2 and TRBJ2-7; the match to TRBD1 covers 10 bases. Germline CDR1 is SGHTA and CDR2 is FQGNSA. CDR3 size: 15 residues. With 3 bases clipped from V and 2 bases from J, the junction kept 4 bases outside the gene matches. DNA for the CDR3: TGTGCCAGCAGCTTCCCCGGGACAGGGGCCTACGAGCAGTACTTC. Protein sequence: CASSFPGTGAYEQYF.

J is TRBJ2-5 and V is TRBV28, with D unclear. Germline V CDR1 and CDR2: MDHEN, SYDVKM. The length of the CDR3 is 12 residues. Trimming pared 2 bases from V and 5 bases from J, leaving 6 bases between. CDR3 nucleotide sequence: TGTGCCAGCAGTTTACGGTTGGAGACCCAGTACTTC. This sequence encodes CASSLRLETQYF.

In regard to this clone: This CDR3 is also generated by other DNA sequences in the sample. The chain has TRBV18 and TRBJ2-5; D not certain. The V and J ends lost 2 bases and 2 bases respectively, with 9 bases between them. The CDR3 totals 14 residues. The germline gives CDR1 KGHSH, CDR2 LQKENI. The CDR3 region has the DNA TGTGCCAGCTCACCATCCGGGCTTCAAGAGACCCAGTACTTC. Protein sequence: CASSPSGLQETQYF.

As for this clone: Other DNA sequences from this sample encode an identical CDR3 as well. The chain links TRBV27 to TRBJ2-2, with TRBD2 matching 11 bases. Trimming at V came to 3 bases and at J to 5 bases, leaving 2 bases not matched to a gene. Germline CDR1 is MNHEY and CDR2 is SMNVEV (reference sequence). This CDR3 has 15 amino acids. The CDR3 is CASSFRTSGTGELFF. CDR3 in DNA: TGTGCCAGCAGTTTCCGGACTAGCGGGACCGGGGAGCTGTTTTTT.

The rearrangement uses TRBV6-5 and TRBJ2-3, with D tentatively TRBD2 (6 bases). V gave up 6 bases and J gave up 2 bases, with 15 bases separating them. There are 15 residues in the CDR3. CDR1 and CDR2 from the germline V gene are MNHEY and SVGAGI. CDR3 protein: CASRRDRGTTDTQYF. In nucleotides, the CDR3 is TGTGCCAGCAGACGTGATCGCGGGACCACAGATACGCAGTATTTT.

The chain's CDR3 is CASSLASGVTEAFF. DNA of the CDR3: TGTGCCAGCAGCTTAGCATCAGGGGTGACTGAAGCTTTCTTT. This chain joins TRBV7-9 and TRBJ1-1, with a tentative D call TRBD1 (6 bases). Germline V CDR1 and CDR2: SEHNR, FQNEAQ (reference sequence). The CDR3 consists of 14 residues. Trimming cost V 0 bases and J 5 bases, with 10 bases left between them.

This clone was observed a handful of times. The V call is TRBV28, the J call TRBJ2-2, with 10 bases lining up with TRBD2. Germline CDR1 reads MDHEN; CDR2 reads SYDVKM. The CDR3 has 14 amino acids. Unmatched junction bases numbered 2, after V lost 7 bases and J lost 3 bases. The DNA of the CDR3 is TGTGCCAGCATTCTAGCGGGAGACACCGGGGAGCTGTTTTTT. This gives the protein CASILAGDTGELFF.

This chain links TRBV19 with TRBJ2-6, with 7 nucleotides matching TRBD1. The V gene's germline CDR1 is LNHDA and CDR2 SQIVND (reference sequence). The CDR3 loop spans 17 amino acids. V lost 4 bases and J lost 0; bases outside the gene matches: 6. The CDR3 region is CASSTRQGDSGANVLTF. In nucleotides, the CDR3 is TGTGCCAGTAGTACAAGACAGGGAGACTCTGGGGCCAACGTCCTGACTTTC.

This clone has more than one count but fewer than ten. This rearrangement joins TRBV28 to TRBJ1-5; weak D call: TRBD1 (5 bases). The germline CDR1 and CDR2 sequences are MDHEN and SYDVKM. Trimming cost V 6 bases and J 0 bases, with 12 bases left between them. The CDR3 is 15 amino acids. The CDR3 region has the DNA TGTGCCAGCAGATCAGGGAGTAATAGCAATCAGCCCCAGCATTTT. This sequence encodes CASRSGSNSNQPQHF.

This clone was seen only a few times. The genes are TRBV19 and TRBJ1-1, with D unclear. Trimming cost V 7 bases and J 1 base, with 7 bases left between them. Germline V gives CDR1 LNHDA, CDR2 SQIVND (reference sequence). This CDR3 spans 12 amino acids. The CDR3 DNA sequence: TGTGCCAGTAATTCGTGGAACACTGAAGCTTTCTTT. This encodes CASNSWNTEAFF.

This clone has just a few counts. The V call is TRBV7-2, the J call TRBJ2-5; the match to TRBD2 covers 8 bases. The ends lost 2 bases at V and 5 bases at J; junction bases unmatched: 10. Germline V gene data show CDR1 as SGHTA and CDR2 as FQGNSA. CDR3 length equals 16 residues. Here the CDR3 DNA reads TGTGCCAGCAGCTTACAAGACGGGGGGGCGCACGAGACCCAGTACTTC. The encoded protein is CASSLQDGGAHETQYF.

Comments on this clone: The sample has other DNA sequences that encode this CDR3 too. The chain employs TRBV7-2 and TRBJ2-3; D gene uncertain. Trimming stripped 2 bases from V and 1 base from J, with 10 bases between. The germline V gene has CDR1 SGHTA and CDR2 FQGNSA. The CDR3 consists of 15 residues. The CDR3 reads CASSLRRLGTDTQYF. CDR3 DNA: TGTGCCAGCAGCTTACGAAGGCTCGGCACAGATACGCAGTATTTT.

The rearrangement uses TRBV5-1 and TRBJ2-3; 12 bases map to TRBD1. Germline V gene lookup returns CDR1 SGHRS and CDR2 YFSETQ. Trimming removed 7 bases from V and 4 bases from J; junction bases left unmatched: 10. CDR3 length: 16 amino acids. The CDR3 loop is CASRDRGRLGSDTQYF. In nucleotides, the CDR3 is TGCGCCAGCCGGGACAGGGGGCGTCTAGGATCAGATACGCAGTATTTT.

The rearrangement uses TRBV12-2 and TRBJ2-1. TRBV12-2 is a known pseudogene. This CDR3 is 10 amino acids long. Written as DNA, the CDR3 is TGTGCAAGTCGCTTCCATGAGCAGTTCTTC. This sequence encodes CASRFHEQFF.

The genes are TRBV11-2 and TRBJ1-4; D gene uncertain. V shed 4 bases and J shed 0 bases, with 9 bases lying between them. Germline V gene sequence: CDR1 SGHAT, CDR2 FQNNGV. The CDR3 covers 15 residues. The CDR3 nucleotides are TGTGCCAGCAGCTGGAGACATGCAACTAATGAAAAACTGTTTTTT. This codes for CASSWRHATNEKLFF.

The V and J genes are TRBV11-2 and TRBJ2-3; perhaps TRBD2 as D (5 bases). Germline CDR1 reads SGHAT; CDR2 reads FQNNGV. The CDR3 runs to 14 residues. V was cut by 5 bases and J by 1 base, with 10 bases left in between. The CDR3, as DNA: TGTGCCAGCAGCCCGAGCGGCCGCACAGATACGCAGTATTTT. Protein: CASSPSGRTDTQYF.

Only a few counts were recorded for this clone. This chain joins TRBV6-1 and TRBJ1-5; D uncertain. This CDR3 comprises 14 residues. Trimming removed 8 bases at V and 3 bases at J, with 14 bases between. The germline V gene has CDR1 MNHNS and CDR2 SASEGT. CDR3 in DNA: TGTGCCAGCGGGTCCGCTGGCTTCAATCAGCCCCAGCATTTT. Its translation is CASGSAGFNQPQHF.

The sample holds a few counts of this clone. The J gene is TRBJ2-7, the V gene TRBV7-8; D possibly matches TRBD1 or TRBD2 (5 bases each). CDR1 and CDR2 from the germline V gene are SGHVS and FQNEAQ. The V end lost 6 bases, the J end lost 5 bases, and 17 bases lay between the germline ends. There are 14 residues in the CDR3. CDR3 protein: CASSQPGTPHEQYF. The CDR3 DNA sequence: TGTGCCAGCAGTCAACCCGGGACGCCTCACGAGCAGTACTTC. The variable domain in full, completed from reference TRBV7-8 and TRBJ2-7, reads GAGVSQSPRYKVAKRGQDVALRCDPISGHVSLFWYQQALGQGPEFLTYFQNEAQLDKSGLPSDRFFAERPEGSVSTLKIQRTQQEDSAVYLCASSQPGTPHEQYFGPGTRLTVT.

This clone was observed a handful of times. V usage is TRBV28 and J usage is TRBJ2-4, with D perhaps TRBD2 (5 bases). Trimming pared 7 bases from V and 8 bases from J, leaving 12 bases between. The CDR3 runs 12 residues. Germline CDR1 is MDHEN and CDR2 is SYDVKM. In DNA form, the CDR3 reads TGTGCCAGCAAATCCGGGATCGACATTCAGTACTTC. Translation: CASKSGIDIQYF.

This clone showed up just a few times. The V and J genes are TRBV28 and TRBJ2-3, with D perhaps matching TRBD2 (5 bases). In germline, CDR1 is MDHEN, CDR2 SYDVKM. V dropped 3 bases and J dropped 11 bases, with 15 bases sitting between them. This CDR3 is 13 amino acids long. CDR3 in DNA: TGTGCCAGCAGTTTTAGCGTGCCCGGTGGGCAGTATTTT. Amino acids: CASSFSVPGGQYF.

The chain uses TRBV7-2 and TRBJ2-3, with 14 nucleotides matching TRBD2. This CDR3 spans 17 amino acids. CDR1 SGHTA and CDR2 FQGNSA come from the germline V gene. The junction had 10 bases not matched to a gene; V was cut back by 5 bases and J by 6 bases. The CDR3 DNA reads TGTGCCAGCAGCCGGCTTAGACTAGCGGGAGGGAGGGATACGCAGTATTTT. Amino acid sequence: CASSRLRLAGGRDTQYF.

This clone turned up a few times. The chain employs TRBV5-4 and TRBJ2-3; tentatively, D is TRBD2 (6 bases). Trimming left V 3 bases short and J 6 bases short, with 14 bases between. In germline, CDR1 is SGHNT, CDR2 YYREEE (reference sequence). The CDR3 has 14 amino acids. CDR3 sequence reads: CASSSTFSGDTQYF. The CDR3 region has the DNA TGTGCCAGCAGCTCGACCTTTAGCGGCGATACGCAGTATTTT.

This clone was detected a few times. The rearrangement joins TRBV13 to TRBJ2-1; 7 positions agree with TRBD2. After removal of 4 bases from V and 5 bases from J, the junction contained 5 bases not matched to a gene. The CDR3 has 14 residues. Germline V gene data show CDR1 as PRHDT and CDR2 as FYEKMQ (reference sequence). The CDR3 region is CASSSQRGDNEQFF. The CDR3 DNA sequence: TGTGCCAGCAGCTCACAACGGGGGGACAATGAGCAGTTCTTC.

Many counts were recorded for this clone. This rearrangement joins TRBV7-2 to TRBJ2-4, with 7 bases that match TRBD1. Trimming at V came to 5 bases and at J to 0 bases, leaving 7 bases not matched to a gene. Looked up from germline, CDR1 is SGHTA and CDR2 is FQGNSA. The CDR3 extends over 16 amino acids. CDR3 sequence (DNA): TGTGCCAGCAGCCCAACAGGGGCGCCAGCCAAAAACATTCAGTACTTC. Encoded protein: CASSPTGAPAKNIQYF.

The CDR3 region is CASSLRDSHDEQYF. As DNA, the CDR3 is TGTGCCAGCAGTTTACGGGACAGCCACGACGAGCAGTACTTC. V gene TRBV6-5 combines with J gene TRBJ2-7; the match to TRBD1 covers 7 bases. From germline, CDR1 is MNHEY and CDR2 SVGAGI. This CDR3 has 14 residues. Unmatched junction bases numbered 8, after V lost 4 bases and J lost 5 bases.

The chain has TRBV7-9 and TRBJ1-1; no clear D. CDR1 and CDR2 from the germline V gene are SEHNR and FQNEAQ (reference sequence). The ends were cut back, 1 base at V and 7 bases at J, with 10 bases in the middle. The CDR3 is 13 residues long. This chain's CDR3 is CASSLGIRGEAFF. The CDR3 coding sequence is TGTGCCAGCAGCTTAGGAATTCGGGGTGAAGCTTTCTTT.